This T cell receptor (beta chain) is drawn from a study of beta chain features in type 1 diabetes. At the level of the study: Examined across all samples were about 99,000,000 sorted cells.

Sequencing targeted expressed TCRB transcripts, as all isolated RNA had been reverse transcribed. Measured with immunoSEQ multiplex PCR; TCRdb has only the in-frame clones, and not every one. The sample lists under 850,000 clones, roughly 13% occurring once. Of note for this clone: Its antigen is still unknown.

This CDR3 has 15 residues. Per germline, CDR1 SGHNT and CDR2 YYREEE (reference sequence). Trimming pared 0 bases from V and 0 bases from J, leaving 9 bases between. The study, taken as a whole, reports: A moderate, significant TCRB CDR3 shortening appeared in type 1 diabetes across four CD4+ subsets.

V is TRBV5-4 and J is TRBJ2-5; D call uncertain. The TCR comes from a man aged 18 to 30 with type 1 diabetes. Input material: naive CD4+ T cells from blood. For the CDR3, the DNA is TGTGCCAGCAGCTTGGCCTATGGGTACCAAGAGACCCAGTACTTC. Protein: CASSLAYGYQETQYF. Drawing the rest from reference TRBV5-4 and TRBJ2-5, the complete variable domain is ETGVTQSPTHLIKTRGQQVTLRCSSQSGHNTVSWYQQALGQGPQFIFQYYREEENGRGNFPPRFSGLQFPNYSSELNVNALELDDSALYLCASSLAYGYQETQYFGPGTRLLVL.